The 21 T cell receptor beta chains listed next were all sequenced from one sample in a study of T cell repertoires in cytomegalovirus infection. MiXCR, run by TCRdb on the reads, gives a single entry per CDR3 protein. The table shows about 52,000 distinct CDR3 sequences, with about 20% occurring only once. No antigens are known for them. Sequencing used CD8+ T cells from cultured PBMCs, obtained from culture after CMV antigen stimulation. The receptors shown here come from a human donor in good health (CMV status not recorded). Some clones in this sample may be carry-over from other donors' samples.

The chain joins TRBV27 to TRBJ1-4, with D possibly being TRBD1 (6 bases). The V gene's germline CDR1 is MNHEY and CDR2 SMNVEV (reference sequence). Trimming took off 6 bases at V and 0 bases at J, with 14 bases between the two ends. There are 16 residues in the CDR3. For the CDR3, the DNA is TGTGCCAGCAGAAACTACAGGGCGTCAACTAATGAAAAACTGTTTTTT. Protein: CASRNYRASTNEKLFF. Full variable domain (missing parts from reference TRBV27 and TRBJ1-4): EAQVTQNPRYLITVTGKKLTVTCSQNMNHEYMSWYRQDPGLGLRQIYYSMNVEVTDKGDVPEGYKVSRKEKRNFPLILESPSPNQTSLYFCASRNYRASTNEKLFFGSGTQLSVL.

The chain carries TRBV20-1 and TRBJ1-1; 9 bases are a match to TRBD1. Germline lookup yields CDR1 DFQATT and CDR2 SNEGSKA (reference sequence). V lost 1 base, J lost 5 bases, and 2 bases stayed unmatched. The CDR3 runs 13 residues. CDR3 DNA sequence: TGCAGTGCTAGAGGGACAGGGGCGACTGAAGCTTTCTTT. As protein: CSARGTGATEAFF.

The CDR3 nucleotides are TGTGCCAGCAGCAAGAGCCGGGACAGGGGATATGGCTACACCTTC. Protein product: CASSKSRDRGYGYTF. This chain joins TRBV2 and TRBJ1-2; TRBD1 matches 10 bases. Germline CDR1 reads SNHLY; CDR2 reads FYNNEI. The V segment lost 6 bases and the J segment 5 bases; nucleotides outside the gene matches: 9. CDR3 length: 15 amino acids.

V and J are TRBV14 and TRBJ1-2; a possible D gene is TRBD1 (5 bases). The CDR3 covers 16 residues. Per germline, CDR1 SGHDN and CDR2 FVKESK. Trimming shortened V by 4 bases and J by 4 bases, and 19 bases separated the two germline ends. The CDR3 loop reads CASSPHTPGKIYGYTF. CDR3 bases: TGTGCCAGCAGCCCCCACACGCCAGGGAAAATCTATGGCTACACCTTC.

This clonotype was picked up a small number of times. The CDR3 is CASSRNERGGVNEQFF. The CDR3 DNA follows: TGTGCCAGCAGCCGTAATGAGCGGGGGGGAGTCAATGAGCAGTTCTTC. The V call is TRBV7-2, the J call TRBJ2-1; 10 nucleotides line up with TRBD2. The CDR3 extends over 16 amino acids. The germline CDR1 and CDR2 sequences are SGHTA and FQGNSA. The V segment lost 5 bases and the J segment 6 bases; nucleotides outside the gene matches: 10.

This clonotype was detected only a few times. The chain links TRBV5-4 to TRBJ1-6, with TRBD1 matching over 7 bases. The CDR3 has 18 amino acids. J lost 7 bases, V lost 0 bases, and 13 bases had no gene match. The germline CDR1 and CDR2 sequences are SGHNT and YYREEE (reference sequence). CDR3 loop: CASSLGGMGGGLNSPLHF. CDR3 bases: TGTGCCAGCAGCTTGGGGGGTATGGGAGGGGGCCTCAATTCACCCCTCCACTTT.

V and J are TRBV11-2 and TRBJ2-5; possible D gene TRBD2, 6 bases. Germline loops: CDR1 SGHAT, CDR2 FQNNGV. Trimming removed 9 bases from V and 1 base from J, with 12 bases in between. The CDR3 spans 13 residues. In DNA, the CDR3 is TGTGCCAGTTTTGGGGGGACCCAAGAGACCCAGTACTTC. Protein: CASFGGTQETQYF.

This clonotype was counted between two and nine times. The V gene is TRBV7-8, the J gene TRBJ1-1; D is perhaps TRBD1 (5 bases). The CDR3 contains 14 residues. Germline CDR1 SGHVS, CDR2 FQNEAQ. Trimming removed 3 bases at V and 2 bases at J, with 10 bases between. The CDR3 nucleotides are TGTGCCAGCAGCTTTCAGGGTGCTAACACTGAAGCTTTCTTT. The encoded protein is CASSFQGANTEAFF.

This clonotype was seen ten or more times. This chain connects TRBV7-2 to TRBJ1-2; a possible D gene is TRBD1 (5 bases). V lost 2 bases and J 2 bases, leaving 15 bases between the germline ends. The CDR3 runs 16 residues. Germline V gene data show CDR1 as SGHTA and CDR2 as FQGNSA. CDR3 bases: TGTGCCAGCAGCTTATTAGGGACGTCGCCCAACTATGGCTACACCTTC. Translation gives CASSLLGTSPNYGYTF.

The CDR3 sequence is CASSQEMGGSSYEQYF. Here the CDR3 DNA reads TGCGCCAGCAGCCAAGAGATGGGCGGGAGCTCCTACGAGCAGTACTTC. The chain combines TRBV4-3 with TRBJ2-7, with 7 bases aligning to TRBD2. J lost 0 bases, V lost 0 bases, and 5 bases had no gene match. Germline V lookup: CDR1 LGHNA, CDR2 YSLEER. The length of the CDR3 is 16 residues.

The rearrangement uses TRBV11-2 and TRBJ2-5; no definite D call. V lost 6 bases and J 3 bases, leaving 11 bases between the germline ends. The CDR3 is 13 amino acids. The germline V gene encodes CDR1 SGHAT and CDR2 FQNNGV. CDR3 sequence reads: CASSRTPEETQYF. The CDR3 DNA follows: TGTGCCAGCAGTCGGACCCCTGAAGAGACCCAGTACTTC.

A few counts support this clonotype. The chain recombines TRBV27 with TRBJ2-7; a weak D match, TRBD2 (5 bases). Trimming took 7 bases from V and 5 from J, leaving 21 bases between them. In germline, CDR1 is MNHEY, CDR2 SMNVEV (reference sequence). The CDR3 length is 15 residues. CDR3 protein: CASMEATALWDEQYF. CDR3 nucleotides: TGTGCCAGCATGGAGGCAACGGCCCTTTGGGACGAGCAGTACTTC.

This chain uses TRBV18 with TRBJ2-3; 8 bases agree with TRBD2. CDR1 is KGHSH and CDR2 is LQKENI in the germline V gene. Unmatched junction bases numbered 7, after V lost 0 bases and J lost 5 bases. This CDR3 is built from 16 residues. CDR3 sequence reads: CASSPPDRGGIDTQYF. In DNA, the CDR3 is TGTGCCAGCTCACCACCGGACCGCGGGGGGATAGATACGCAGTATTTT.

This clonotype was recorded a few times. This rearrangement joins TRBV28 to TRBJ2-1; possible D gene TRBD1, 7 bases. Per germline, CDR1 MDHEN and CDR2 SYDVKM. The CDR3 spans 12 residues. Trimming shortened V by 6 bases and J by 14 bases, and 17 bases separated the two germline ends. The DNA of the CDR3 is TGTGCCAGCAGCCCCGGCGGGACAGTCGAGTTCTTC. Protein sequence: CASSPGGTVEFF.

This clonotype was seen more than once but under ten times. The rearrangement joins TRBV7-9 to TRBJ2-7; unclear D gene. Germline CDR1 reads SEHNR; CDR2 reads FQNEAQ (reference sequence). This CDR3 region has 12 residues. Trimming took 1 base from V and 3 from J, leaving 4 bases between them. The CDR3 spells CASSLEVYEQYF. CDR3 in DNA: TGTGCCAGCAGCTTAGAGGTCTACGAGCAGTACTTC.

The chain employs TRBV20-1 and TRBJ2-1; unclear D gene. V shed 5 bases and J shed 7 bases, with 9 bases lying between them. CDR3 length: 11 amino acids. The V gene's germline CDR1 is DFQATT and CDR2 SNEGSKA (reference sequence). The CDR3 reads CSADPRNEQFF. CDR3 bases: TGCAGTGCTGACCCCAGGAATGAGCAGTTCTTC.

The chain joins TRBV7-9 to TRBJ1-1; tentatively, D is TRBD1 (6 bases). CDR3 length: 13 residues. V lost 5 bases and J 2 bases, leaving 9 bases between the germline ends. Germline V CDR1 and CDR2: SEHNR, FQNEAQ (reference sequence). In DNA, the CDR3 is TGTGCCAGCAGCCCACAGGGTAACACTGAAGCTTTCTTT. Protein product: CASSPQGNTEAFF.

This chain uses TRBV12-3 or TRBV12-4 with TRBJ2-2, with TRBD1 as a possible D gene (5 bases). The CDR3 totals 15 residues. The V end was cut by 6 bases, the J end by 0 bases, with 11 bases between. In DNA, the CDR3 is TGTGCCAGCAGCATCAGGGCCCCGAACACCGGGGAGCTGTTTTTT. Amino acid sequence: CASSIRAPNTGELFF.

This clonotype was seen more than once but under ten times. The chain is built from TRBV15 and TRBJ2-3, with unresolved D. The germline V and J ends were trimmed by 4 bases and 0 bases, with 11 bases remaining between them. Germline-derived CDR1 and CDR2 are LNHNV and YYDKDF (reference sequence). CDR3 length equals 15 residues. DNA for the CDR3: TGTGCCACCAGCAAAGACGGATATAGCACAGATACGCAGTATTTT. Its protein product is CATSKDGYSTDTQYF. Full variable domain (missing parts from reference TRBV15 and TRBJ2-3): DAMVIQNPRYQVTQFGKPVTLSCSQTLNHNVMYWYQQKSSQAPKLLFHYYDKDFNNEADTPDNFQSRRPNTSFCFLDIRSPGLGDTAMYLCATSKDGYSTDTQYFGPGTRLTVL.

This clonotype was seen a few times. The rearrangement joins TRBV19 to TRBJ2-7, with 9 bases that match TRBD2. The J segment lost 3 bases and the V segment lost 5 bases, leaving 5 bases of the junction unmatched. The CDR3 has 14 residues. CDR1 LNHDA and CDR2 SQIVND come from the germline V gene (reference sequence). In nucleotides, the CDR3 is TGTGCCAGTAGTCCGGGACTAGCCAGCTACGAGCAGTACTTC. Protein product: CASSPGLASYEQYF.

This rearrangement joins TRBV6-1 to TRBJ1-2; D not certain. This CDR3 spans 15 amino acids. Germline CDR1 reads MNHNS; CDR2 reads SASEGT. The germline V and J ends were trimmed by 0 bases and 2 bases, with 10 bases remaining between them. CDR3 bases: TGTGCCAGCAGTGAAGCATGGAAACTCAACTATGGCTACACCTTC. Its protein is CASSEAWKLNYGYTF.